This TCR beta chain was documented in a study of blood T cell repertoires in COVID-19. Background on the study: Some COVID-19 samples were acute and others convalescent; all came from the United States, Italy and Spain. T cells, B-cell-depleted T cells, or PBMCs supplied cDNA or gDNA.

As handled by the study authors: The assay estimated nucleated cells by amplifying reference gene primers. The table came from immunoSEQ multiplex PCR; TCRdb's copy has only in-frame clones and leaves some out. That table furnishes V, J and clone size, whereas the DNA furnished D and trimming. The sample has some 190,000 clones, roughly 85% seen once. The germline V gene has CDR1 SGHTA and CDR2 FQGTGA. The V and J ends lost 2 bases and 5 bases, in that order; junction bases with no gene match: 3. The CDR3 loop spans 14 amino acids. The sequence was obtained from a human donor with active or convalescent COVID-19. The donor label of this sample is uncertain. The rearrangement uses TRBV7-3 and TRBJ2-3; TRBD1 aligns across 8 bases. Material for sequencing was peripheral blood. The CDR3 sequence is CASSLQGARDTQYF. CDR3 coding DNA: TGTGCCAGCAGCTTACAGGGGGCTCGAGATACGCAGTATTTT.